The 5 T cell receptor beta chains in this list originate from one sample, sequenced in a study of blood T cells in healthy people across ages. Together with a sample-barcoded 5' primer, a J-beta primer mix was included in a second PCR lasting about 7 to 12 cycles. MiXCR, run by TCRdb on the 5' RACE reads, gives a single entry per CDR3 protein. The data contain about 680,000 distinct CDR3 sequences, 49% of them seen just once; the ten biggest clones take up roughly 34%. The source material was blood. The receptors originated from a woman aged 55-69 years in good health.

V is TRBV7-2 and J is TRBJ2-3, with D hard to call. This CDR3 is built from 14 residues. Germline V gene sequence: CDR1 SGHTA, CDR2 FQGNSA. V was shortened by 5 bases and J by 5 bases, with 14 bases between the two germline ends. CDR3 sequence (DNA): TGTGCCAGCAGCCCCAGTATACTTGGAGATACGCAGTATTTT. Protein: CASSPSILGDTQYF. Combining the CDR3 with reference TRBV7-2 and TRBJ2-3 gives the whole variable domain GAGVSQSPSNKVTEKGKDVELRCDPISGHTALYWYRQSLGQGLEFLIYFQGNSAPDKSGLPSDRFSAERTGGSVSTLTIQRTQQEDSAVYLCASSPSILGDTQYFGPGTRLTVL.

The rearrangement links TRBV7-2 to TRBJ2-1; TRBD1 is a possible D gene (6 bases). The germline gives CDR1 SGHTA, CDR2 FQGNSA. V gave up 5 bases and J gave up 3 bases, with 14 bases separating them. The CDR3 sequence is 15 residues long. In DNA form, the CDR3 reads TGTGCCAGCAGCGCCCCCCCAGGGGTCTACAATGAGCAGTTCTTC. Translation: CASSAPPGVYNEQFF.

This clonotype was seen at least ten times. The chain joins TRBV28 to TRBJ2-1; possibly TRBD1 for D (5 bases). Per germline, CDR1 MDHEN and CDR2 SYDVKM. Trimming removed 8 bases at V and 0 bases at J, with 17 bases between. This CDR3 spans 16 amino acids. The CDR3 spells CASLPKARGSYNEQFF. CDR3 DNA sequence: TGTGCCAGCCTTCCTAAAGCAAGGGGCTCCTACAATGAGCAGTTCTTC.

CDR3 amino acids: CASSIQETSSGANVLTF. CDR3 nucleotides: TGCGCCAGCAGCATCCAGGAAACTTCCTCTGGGGCCAACGTCCTGACTTTC. V is TRBV4-3 and J is TRBJ2-6; the D is unclear. CDR1 is LGHNA, CDR2 YSLEER, per germline. V was shortened by 5 bases and J by 0 bases, with 14 bases between the two germline ends. The length of the CDR3 is 17 residues.

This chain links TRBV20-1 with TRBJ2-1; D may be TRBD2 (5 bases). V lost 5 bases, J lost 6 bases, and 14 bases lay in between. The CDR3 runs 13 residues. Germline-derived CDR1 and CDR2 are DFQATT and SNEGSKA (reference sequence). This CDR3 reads CSAGPREFNEQFF. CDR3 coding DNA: TGCAGTGCTGGGCCCCGGGAATTCAATGAGCAGTTCTTC.